Following are 7 T cell receptor beta chains from one sample sequenced in a study of blood T cells in healthy people across ages (dated by TCRdb to the mid-2010s). Library preparation employed 5' RACE. The sequencer was an Illumina HiSeq 2500. A second PCR of about 7 to 12 cycles was run with a J-beta primer mix and a sample-barcoded 5' primer. Using fastp at Q25 and MiXCR, TCRdb reprocessed the public reads and kept productive beta chains. Each CDR3 protein gets just one entry, which takes the most common genes and DNA from the rows behind it. The sample table shows approximately 1,000,000 distinct CDR3 sequences, and approximately 38% are seen once. The ten largest clonotypes hold around 13% of the sample. The sample taken for sequencing was blood. Every receptor here comes from a man aged 18 to 35 in good health.

The CDR3 region is CSVEAWGSPTDTQYF. CDR3 sequence (DNA): TGCAGCGTTGAGGCCTGGGGCAGCCCGACAGATACGCAGTATTTT. J is TRBJ2-3 and V is TRBV29-1; tentative D call: TRBD1 (5 bases). This CDR3 contains 15 residues. The V end lost 3 bases, the J end lost 3 bases, and 16 bases lay between the germline ends. Germline V gene lookup returns CDR1 SQVTM and CDR2 ANQGSEA.

The table lists this clonotype with a few counts. The CDR3 DNA is TGTGCCAGCTCACCAAGTCAGAACTCCTACAATGAGCAGTTCTTC. Protein: CASSPSQNSYNEQFF. The chain employs TRBV18 and TRBJ2-1; D is unclear. The germline V gene encodes CDR1 KGHSH and CDR2 LQKENI. CDR3 length: 15 residues. V was clipped by 2 bases and J by 0 bases, with 8 bases between them.

The chain uses TRBV4-2 and TRBJ1-5; D ambiguous. Germline V gives CDR1 LGHNA, CDR2 YNFKEQ. V was cut by 3 bases and J by 4 bases, with 10 bases left in between. There are 14 residues in the CDR3. In DNA form, the CDR3 reads TGTGCCAGCAGCCACCGGGAGACAAATCAGCCCCAGCATTTT. Protein product: CASSHRETNQPQHF.

The gene calls are TRBV6-6 and TRBJ2-1; 9 nucleotides match TRBD1. Losses at the gene ends were 2 bases for V and 8 bases for J; bases not matched to a gene: 10. The germline CDR1 and CDR2 sequences are MNHNY and SVGAGI (reference sequence). CDR3 length: 16 amino acids. The CDR3 loop is CASSYQGQGLIHEQFF. The CDR3 DNA is TGTGCCAGCAGTTACCAAGGACAGGGGTTGATCCATGAGCAGTTCTTC.

This chain joins TRBV7-9 and TRBJ1-2, with unresolved D. Trimming shortened V by 4 bases and J by 0 bases, and 12 bases separated the two germline ends. The CDR3 has 15 residues. CDR1 and CDR2 from the germline V gene are SEHNR and FQNEAQ (reference sequence). CDR3 protein: CASSSGSIANYGYTF. For the CDR3, the DNA is TGTGCCAGCAGCTCCGGATCGATCGCTAACTATGGCTACACCTTC. The full variable domain, rest sourced from reference TRBV7-9 and TRBJ1-2, is DTGVSQNPRHKITKRGQNVTFRCDPISEHNRLYWYRQTLGQGPEFLTYFQNEAQLEKSRLLSDRFSAERPKGSFSTLEIQRTEQGDSAMYLCASSSGSIANYGYTFGSGTRLTVV.

This clonotype was seen only a few times. The gene calls are TRBV20-1 and TRBJ2-1; 9 positions match TRBD2. Trimming removed 4 bases from V and 3 bases from J; junction bases left unmatched: 4. The germline V gene encodes CDR1 DFQATT and CDR2 SNEGSKA (reference sequence). The CDR3 has 14 amino acids. In DNA, the CDR3 is TGCAGTGCTATAGCGGGGGTTCTCTACAATGAGCAGTTCTTC. Translated: CSAIAGVLYNEQFF.

This clonotype has just a few counts. The chain employs TRBV6-5 and TRBJ2-1; TRBD2 matches at 8 bases. J lost 0 bases, V lost 0 bases, and 10 bases had no gene match. Germline loops: CDR1 MNHEY, CDR2 SVGAGI. The CDR3 covers 19 residues. This CDR3 is CASSYSAFSRGDSYNEQFF. In DNA, the CDR3 is TGTGCCAGCAGTTACTCGGCGTTCTCGCGGGGGGACTCCTACAATGAGCAGTTCTTC.